This passage covers 2 T cell receptor beta chains from one sample sequenced in a study of blood T cell repertoires in COVID-19. The repertoire was sequenced with immunoSEQ multiplex PCR; TCRdb's copy has only in-frame clones and lacks some. In the table there are 250,000 to 300,000 clones, about 86% of which are singletons. Material for sequencing was peripheral blood. The receptor source for this set is a woman in her seventies with COVID-19, enrolled during active disease.

The rearrangement joins TRBV2 to TRBJ1-2, with 8 positions matching TRBD1. V lost 6 bases, J lost 7 bases, and 1 base stayed unmatched. The germline V gene encodes CDR1 SNHLY and CDR2 FYNNEI. The CDR3 is 11 amino acids. The CDR3 sequence: CASRDRVGYTF. CDR3 in DNA: TGTGCCAGCAGGGACAGGGTTGGCTACACCTTC. Full variable domain (missing parts from reference TRBV2 and TRBJ1-2): EPEVTQTPSHQVTQMGQEVILRCVPISNHLYFYWYRQILGQKVEFLVSFYNNEISEKSEIFDDQFSVERPDGSNFTLKIRSTKLEDSAMYFCASRDRVGYTFGSGTRLTVV.

This chain uses TRBV15 with TRBJ2-5, with D maybe TRBD1 (6 bases). Trimming left V 2 bases short and J 1 base short, with 14 bases between. The CDR3 covers 16 residues. Germline V CDR1 and CDR2: LNHNV, YYDKDF (reference sequence). As DNA, the CDR3 is TGTGCCACCAGCAGACCCGGGACACTCCGCCAAGAGACCCAGTACTTC. Its protein is CATSRPGTLRQETQYF. The full variable domain, its missing parts supplied by reference TRBV15 and TRBJ2-5, is DAMVIQNPRYQVTQFGKPVTLSCSQTLNHNVMYWYQQKSSQAPKLLFHYYDKDFNNEADTPDNFQSRRPNTSFCFLDIRSPGLGDTAMYLCATSRPGTLRQETQYFGPGTRLLVL.